These 8 T cell receptor beta chains were sequenced from one sample in a study of cytomegalovirus exposure and HLA in healthy donors. PCR involved 60 Vbeta and 13 Jbeta primers. The protocol was immunoSEQ multiplex PCR, while the TCRdb copy is restricted to in-frame clones and leaves out a portion. Of some 110,000 clones in the sample, roughly 80% were seen once. Sequenced: PBMCs. These receptors came from a man aged 25-45 years in good health and CMV-seropositive.

The rearrangement uses TRBV5-4 and TRBJ2-4; 16 bases align to TRBD2. CDR1 and CDR2 (germline): SGHNT, YYREEE (reference sequence). The CDR3 sequence is 16 residues long. With V trimmed by 4 bases and J by 8 bases, 6 bases remained unmatched. The CDR3 coding sequence is TGTGCCAGCAGCCGCAAAGGGACTAGCGGGAGGGACATTCAGTACTTC. Amino acids: CASSRKGTSGRDIQYF.

This clone has only one observation. The V gene is TRBV28, the J gene TRBJ1-1, with D possibly being TRBD1 (5 bases). V was cut by 5 bases and J by 4 bases, with 17 bases left in between. CDR1 is MDHEN and CDR2 is SYDVKM in the germline V gene. CDR3 length: 15 residues. The CDR3 sequence: CASSPSALRGTEAFF. DNA for the CDR3: TGTGCCAGCAGTCCCTCGGCCTTAAGGGGCACTGAAGCTTTCTTT.

The chain links TRBV2 to TRBJ1-2; no firm D call. CDR1 SNHLY and CDR2 FYNNEI come from the germline V gene. With 2 bases removed from V and 4 bases from J, the gap between germline ends came to 8 bases. The CDR3 spans 13 residues. The CDR3 DNA reads as TGTGCCAGCAGTGAATTTCCGGGCTATGGCTACACCTTC. This encodes CASSEFPGYGYTF.

This chain joins TRBV11-2 and TRBJ2-1; no reliable D call. V lost 3 bases to trimming and J lost 8 bases, with 8 bases between them. This CDR3 contains 12 residues. Germline CDR1 and CDR2: SGHAT and FQNNGV. The chain's CDR3 is CASSFSSDEQFF. The CDR3 nucleotides are TGTGCCAGCAGCTTCTCTAGTGATGAGCAGTTCTTC.

This sequence joins TRBV5-4 and TRBJ1-2; a possible D gene is TRBD1 (5 bases). V was pared by 0 bases and J by 2 bases, with 14 bases between. Germline V lookup: CDR1 SGHNT, CDR2 YYREEE (reference sequence). CDR3 length: 16 residues. CDR3 in DNA: TGTGCCAGCAGCTTGGAGCCAGGGCCAAGGAACTATGGCTACACCTTC. Its translation is CASSLEPGPRNYGYTF.

The rearrangement joins TRBV2 to TRBJ2-7; maybe TRBD1 (6 bases). The ends were cut back, 9 bases at V and 7 bases at J, with 19 bases in the middle. The CDR3 covers 13 residues. Germline lookup yields CDR1 SNHLY and CDR2 FYNNEI. The CDR3 DNA reads TGTGCCAGTGAACGCAGGGGTTCCGGGGAGCAGTACTTC. Translating it yields CASERRGSGEQYF.

The chain couples TRBV6-5 to TRBJ1-2, with TRBD1 matching over 8 bases. Germline loops: CDR1 MNHEY, CDR2 SVGAGI. The CDR3 has 14 amino acids. V trimming: 5 bases; J trimming: 2 bases; junction bases outside the gene matches: 4. The CDR3 protein is CASSPRTGNYGYTF. In DNA form, the CDR3 reads TGTGCCAGCAGTCCCCGGACAGGGAACTATGGCTACACCTTC.

The chain recombines TRBV6-6 with TRBJ2-5, with D possibly TRBD1 on 5 matching bases. Trimming left V 0 bases short and J 2 bases short, with 13 bases between. This CDR3 is built from 16 residues. Germline V gives CDR1 MNHNY, CDR2 SVGAGI (reference sequence). The CDR3 here is CASSYSYGQGQETQYF. The CDR3 DNA reads TGTGCCAGCAGTTACTCATACGGTCAGGGTCAAGAGACCCAGTACTTC.